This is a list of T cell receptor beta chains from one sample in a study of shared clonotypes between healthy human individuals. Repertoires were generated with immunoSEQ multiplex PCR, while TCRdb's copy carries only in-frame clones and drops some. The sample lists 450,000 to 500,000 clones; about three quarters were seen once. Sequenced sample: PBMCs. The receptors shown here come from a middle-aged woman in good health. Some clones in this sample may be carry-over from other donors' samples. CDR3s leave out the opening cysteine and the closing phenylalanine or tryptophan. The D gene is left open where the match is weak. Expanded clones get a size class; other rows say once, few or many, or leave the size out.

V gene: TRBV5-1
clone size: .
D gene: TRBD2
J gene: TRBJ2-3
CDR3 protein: ASSAGGTSRGDTQY

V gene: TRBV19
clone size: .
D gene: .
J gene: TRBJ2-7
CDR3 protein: ASSPGLSYEQY

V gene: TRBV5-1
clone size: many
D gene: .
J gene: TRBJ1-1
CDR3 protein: ASSLWGANRPF

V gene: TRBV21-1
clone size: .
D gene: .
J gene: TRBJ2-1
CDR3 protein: ASSKNPGWLAGSGSYNEQF

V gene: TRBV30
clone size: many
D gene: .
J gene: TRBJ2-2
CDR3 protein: AWSRGYGTGELF

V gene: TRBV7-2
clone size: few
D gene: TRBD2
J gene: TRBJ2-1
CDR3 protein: ASHGRGSPYNEQF

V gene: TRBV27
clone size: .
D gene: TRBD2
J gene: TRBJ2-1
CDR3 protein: ASSTSLAASYNEQF

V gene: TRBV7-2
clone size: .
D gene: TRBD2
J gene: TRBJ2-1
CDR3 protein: ASSPNVASGAYNEQF

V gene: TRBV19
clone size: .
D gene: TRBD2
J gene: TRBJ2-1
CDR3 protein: ASSISGRSNEQF

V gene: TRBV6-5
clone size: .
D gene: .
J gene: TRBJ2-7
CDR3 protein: ATAAGSSYEQY

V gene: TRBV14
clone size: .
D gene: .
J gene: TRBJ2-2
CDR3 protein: ASSDRVAGELF

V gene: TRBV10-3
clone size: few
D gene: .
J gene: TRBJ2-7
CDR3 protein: AISEGSEQY

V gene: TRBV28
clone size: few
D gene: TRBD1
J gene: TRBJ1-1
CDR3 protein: ASSGQTRGRAMNTEAF

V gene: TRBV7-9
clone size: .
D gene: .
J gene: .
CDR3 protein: ASSPSQLRGLYEQY

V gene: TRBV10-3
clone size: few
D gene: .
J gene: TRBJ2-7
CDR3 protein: AISEGAGDNEQY

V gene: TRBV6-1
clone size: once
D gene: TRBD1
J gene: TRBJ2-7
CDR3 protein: ASKTGQDSSYEQY

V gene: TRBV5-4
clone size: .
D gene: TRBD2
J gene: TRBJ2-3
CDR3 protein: ASSWPGLAGEGRNTQY

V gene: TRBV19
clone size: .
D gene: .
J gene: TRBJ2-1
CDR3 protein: ASSPQRGFTWQF

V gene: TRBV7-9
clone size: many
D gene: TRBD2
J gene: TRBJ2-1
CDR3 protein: ASSLSGRADEQF

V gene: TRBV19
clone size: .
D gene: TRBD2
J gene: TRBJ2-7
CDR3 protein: ASSMKVGTSGSYEQY

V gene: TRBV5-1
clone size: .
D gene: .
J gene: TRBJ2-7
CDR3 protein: ASKGVPDQNYEQY

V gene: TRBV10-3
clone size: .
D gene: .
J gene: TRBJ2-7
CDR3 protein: AISELLFEGEQY

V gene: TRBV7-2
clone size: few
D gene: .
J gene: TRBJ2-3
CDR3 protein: ASSFERGDTQY

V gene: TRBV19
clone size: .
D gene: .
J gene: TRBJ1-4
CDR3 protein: ASRGGAANEKLF

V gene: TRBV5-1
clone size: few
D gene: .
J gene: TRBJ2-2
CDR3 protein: ASSPVGGTGELF

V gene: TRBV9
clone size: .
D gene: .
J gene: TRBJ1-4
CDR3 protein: ASSVQATNEKLF

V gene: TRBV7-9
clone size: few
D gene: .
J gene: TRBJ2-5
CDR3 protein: ASSYSGGETQY

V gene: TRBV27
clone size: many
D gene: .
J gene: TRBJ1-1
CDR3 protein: ASSLGPWGNTEAF

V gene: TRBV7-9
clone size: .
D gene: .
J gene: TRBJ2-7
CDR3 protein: ASSLEGPKQY

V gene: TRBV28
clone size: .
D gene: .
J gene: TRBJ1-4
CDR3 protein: ASKLVGINEKLF

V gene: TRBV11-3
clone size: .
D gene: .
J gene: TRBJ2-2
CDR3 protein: ASSLGVATGELF

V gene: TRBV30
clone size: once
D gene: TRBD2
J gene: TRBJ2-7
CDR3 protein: AWSWTSGSYEQY

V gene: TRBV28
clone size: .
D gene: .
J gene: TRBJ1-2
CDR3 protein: ASSPLQGFGGDGYT

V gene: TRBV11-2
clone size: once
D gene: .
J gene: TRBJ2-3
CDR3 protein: ASSLFGGSDTQY

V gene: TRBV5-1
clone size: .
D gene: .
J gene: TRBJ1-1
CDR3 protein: ASRREEGTEAF

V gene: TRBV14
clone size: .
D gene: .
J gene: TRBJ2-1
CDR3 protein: ASSQDWAEQF

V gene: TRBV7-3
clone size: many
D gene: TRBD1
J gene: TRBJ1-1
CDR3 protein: ASSSDRAGEAF

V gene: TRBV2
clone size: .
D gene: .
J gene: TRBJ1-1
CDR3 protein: ASREGPEAF

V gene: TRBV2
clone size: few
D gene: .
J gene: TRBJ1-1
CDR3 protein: ASSEGQYAF

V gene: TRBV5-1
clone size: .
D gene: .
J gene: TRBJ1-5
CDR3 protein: ASSLDSFQPQH

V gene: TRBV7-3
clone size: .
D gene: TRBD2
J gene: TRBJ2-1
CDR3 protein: ASRWTSGRGEEQF

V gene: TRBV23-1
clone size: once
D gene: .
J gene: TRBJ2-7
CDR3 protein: ASSQSQPRYEQY

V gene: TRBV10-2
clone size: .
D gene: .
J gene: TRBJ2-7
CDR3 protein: ATSGLNSYEQY

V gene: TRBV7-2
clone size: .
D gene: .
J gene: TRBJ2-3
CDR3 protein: ASSHPLAILDTQY

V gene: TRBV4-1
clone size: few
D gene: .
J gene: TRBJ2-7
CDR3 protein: ASSQGALDFDEQY

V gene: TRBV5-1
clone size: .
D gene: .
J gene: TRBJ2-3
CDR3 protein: ASSLAGRDTDTQY

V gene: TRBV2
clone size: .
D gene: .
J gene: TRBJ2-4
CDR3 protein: ASSELGIGGLNIQY

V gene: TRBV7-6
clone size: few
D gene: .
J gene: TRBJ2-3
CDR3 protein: ASSAATSTDTQY